Below are 5 T cell receptor beta chains sequenced from a single sample in a study of response to subunit inactivated influenza vaccine. TCRdb called the RT-PCR reads again in MiXCR, with one record for every CDR3 protein. This sample carries more than 700,000 distinct CDR3 sequences, about 20% of them seen once, and the ten largest clones take around 9.6%. Material: PBMCs from blood, obtained approximately 5 days after vaccination. The receptors were sampled from a man aged 50 to 60 who received an inactivated influenza vaccine.

This clonotype appeared many times. The rearrangement uses TRBV15 and TRBJ2-2; a weak D match, TRBD2 (6 bases). The length of the CDR3 is 13 residues. CDR1 is LNHNV, CDR2 YYDKDF, per germline (reference sequence). Between the trimmed V and J ends, which lost 7 bases and 2 bases, there was a span of 8 bases. CDR3: CATTGLNTGELFF. The CDR3, as DNA: TGTGCCACCACCGGACTAAACACCGGGGAGCTGTTTTTT.

The chain is built from TRBV6-2 or TRBV6-3 and TRBJ2-3, with D unclear. Germline CDR1 and CDR2: MNHEY and SVGEGT. V lost 10 bases, J lost 0 bases, and 14 bases lay in between. CDR3 length: 14 residues. This chain's CDR3 is CATRDLTSTDTQYF. The CDR3 nucleotides are TGTGCCACCAGAGACTTAACTAGCACAGATACGCAGTATTTT.

V is TRBV7-9 and J is TRBJ1-2; TRBD1 matches 8 bases. Trimming took 7 bases from V and 9 from J; bases not matched to a gene: 13. Germline loops: CDR1 SEHNR, CDR2 FQNEAQ (reference sequence). This CDR3 region has 14 residues. The CDR3 nucleotides are TGTGCCAGCACCCCGAGGGCAGGGGGCCTCCGCTACACCTTC. This sequence encodes CASTPRAGGLRYTF.

This chain connects TRBV5-1 to TRBJ2-3; D is uncertain. The V and J ends lost 1 base and 2 bases respectively, with 14 bases between them. Germline CDR1 is SGHRS and CDR2 is YFSETQ. The CDR3 spans 16 residues. DNA for the CDR3: TGCGCCAGCAGCTTGTCCGGGTCATGGAACACAGATACGCAGTATTTT. Protein product: CASSLSGSWNTDTQYF.

The genes are TRBV10-3 and TRBJ1-1; unclear D gene. The CDR3 sequence is 13 residues long. The V end lost 1 base, the J end lost 2 bases, and 5 bases lay between the germline ends. Germline-derived CDR1 and CDR2 are ENHRY and SYGVKD. In nucleotides, the CDR3 is TGTGCCATCAGTGAGTTGGGAAACACTGAAGCTTTCTTT. Residues: CAISELGNTEAFF.